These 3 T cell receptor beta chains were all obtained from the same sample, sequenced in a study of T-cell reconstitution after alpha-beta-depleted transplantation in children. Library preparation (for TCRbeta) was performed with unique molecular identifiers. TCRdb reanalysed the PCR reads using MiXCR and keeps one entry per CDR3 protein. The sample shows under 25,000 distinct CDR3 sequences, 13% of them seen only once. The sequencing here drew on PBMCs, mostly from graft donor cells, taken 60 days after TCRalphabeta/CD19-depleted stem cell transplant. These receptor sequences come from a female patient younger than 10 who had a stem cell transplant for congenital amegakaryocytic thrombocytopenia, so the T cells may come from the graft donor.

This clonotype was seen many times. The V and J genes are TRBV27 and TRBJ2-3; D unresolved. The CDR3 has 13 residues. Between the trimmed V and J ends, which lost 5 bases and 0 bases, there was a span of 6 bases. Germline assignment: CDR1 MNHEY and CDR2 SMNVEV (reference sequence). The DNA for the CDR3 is TGTGCCAGCAGTCGTTCTAGCACAGATACGCAGTATTTT. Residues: CASSRSSTDTQYF.

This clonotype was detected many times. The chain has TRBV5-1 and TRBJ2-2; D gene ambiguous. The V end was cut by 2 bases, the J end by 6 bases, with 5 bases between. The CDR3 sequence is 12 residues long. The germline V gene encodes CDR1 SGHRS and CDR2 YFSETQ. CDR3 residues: CASSFGSGELFF. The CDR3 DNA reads TGCGCCAGCAGCTTTGGGTCCGGGGAGCTGTTTTTT.

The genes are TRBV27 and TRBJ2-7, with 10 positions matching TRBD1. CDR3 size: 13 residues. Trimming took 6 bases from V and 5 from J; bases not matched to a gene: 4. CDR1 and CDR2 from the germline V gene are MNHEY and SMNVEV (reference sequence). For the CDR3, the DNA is TGTGCCAGCAGAGGGACAGGGGCCCACGAGCAGTACTTC. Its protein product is CASRGTGAHEQYF.